This is a list of T cell receptor beta chains from one sample in a study of blood T cell repertoires in COVID-19. Clones were sequenced by immunoSEQ multiplex PCR, and TCRdb holds only the in-frame ones, with some missing. This sample has 55,000 to 85,000 clones; roughly 84% occur once, and the top ten carry approximately 11%. Sequencing was done on a sample of peripheral blood. The source of these receptors is a woman aged 18-30 years with acute or convalescent COVID-19. Each CDR3 is given with its conserved first and last residue. The D gene is left open where the match is weak. The size entry is marked missing in some rows and otherwise reads once, few, many or a size class.

TRBV5-4,-,TRBJ2-5,-,CASKDGGETQYF,TGTGCCAGCAAAGATGGAGGGGAGACCCAGTACTTC
TRBV5-6,TRBD2,TRBJ2-7,-,CASSSLYGGAYEQYF,TGTGCCAGCAGCTCGCTGTACGGGGGGGCCTACGAGCAGTACTTC
TRBV11-2,TRBD1,TRBJ2-2,-,CASSLNRGPNPNTGELFF,TGTGCCAGCAGCTTAAACAGGGGGCCCAATCCAAACACCGGGGAGCTGTTTTTT
TRBV19,TRBD1,TRBJ1-4,-,CASSTELGTGFEKLFF,TGTGCCAGTAGTACCGAATTGGGGACAGGGTTTGAAAAACTGTTTTTT
TRBV11-2,TRBD1,TRBJ1-2,-,CASSLVGQGGYYGYTF,TGTGCCAGCAGCTTAGTGGGCCAGGGGGGTTACTATGGCTACACCTTC
TRBV27,TRBD1,TRBJ2-7,-,CASSIHRGENYEQYF,TGTGCCAGCAGCATTCACAGGGGTGAAAACTACGAGCAGTACTTC
TRBV19,TRBD1,TRBJ1-2,-,CASSAHTPFPGQGSGYTF,TGTGCCAGTAGTGCCCATACCCCATTCCCCGGACAGGGAAGTGGCTACACCTTC
TRBV14,-,TRBJ2-7,-,CASSQGRVPREQYF,TGTGCCAGCAGCCAGGGCAGGGTCCCTCGCGAGCAGTACTTC
TRBV28,TRBD2,TRBJ2-1,-,CASSLTSGRYGNEQFF,TGTGCCAGCAGTTTGACTAGCGGGAGGTATGGGAATGAGCAGTTCTTC
TRBV27,-,TRBJ1-5,-,CASSLGVGLSQPQHF,TGTGCCAGCAGCCTAGGGGTGGGGTTATCTCAGCCCCAGCATTTT
TRBV7-9,-,TRBJ2-2,-,CASSSRTTGNTGELFF,TGTGCCAGCAGCTCTCGAACAACAGGGAACACCGGGGAGCTGTTTTTT
TRBV6-6,TRBD1,TRBJ2-7,once,CASSYSRTGANYEQYF,TGTGCCAGCAGTTACTCGAGGACAGGGGCCAACTACGAGCAGTACTTC
TRBV5-1,-,TRBJ2-5,-,CASSLAAFRQGLIPETQYF,TGCGCCAGCAGCTTGGCTGCTTTTAGGCAGGGTCTAATTCCGGAGACCCAGTACTTC
TRBV6-2/TRBV6-3,TRBD1,TRBJ1-1,-,CASSYGRGREVGTEAFF,TGTGCCAGCAGTTACGGCAGGGGGCGCGAGGTGGGCACTGAAGCTTTCTTT
TRBV19,-,TRBJ2-2,-,CASSRGRMNTGELFF,TGTGCCAGTAGTAGGGGGCGGATGAACACCGGGGAGCTGTTTTTT
TRBV30,-,TRBJ2-1,-,CAWSVQVNEQFF,TGTGCCTGGAGTGTACAAGTCAACGAGCAGTTCTTC
TRBV3-1/TRBV3-2,TRBD1,TRBJ1-2,-,CASSHENLGQGAFGYTF,TGTGCCAGCAGCCACGAGAATTTGGGACAGGGGGCGTTTGGCTACACCTTC
TRBV10-3,TRBD1,TRBJ2-7,-,CAISDPRGLGYEQYF,TGTGCCATCAGTGACCCGAGGGGGCTGGGTTACGAGCAGTACTTC
TRBV19,TRBD2,TRBJ2-1,-,CASSPPPSGGYNEQFF,TGTGCCAGTAGTCCCCCCCCTAGCGGGGGGTACAATGAGCAGTTCTTC
TRBV19,-,TRBJ2-4,-,CASSITGGGNIQYF,TGTGCCAGTAGTATAACAGGGGGGGGAAACATTCAGTACTTC
TRBV28,-,TRBJ1-1,-,CASSQTPNTEAFF,TGTGCCAGCAGTCAAACACCGAACACTGAAGCTTTCTTT